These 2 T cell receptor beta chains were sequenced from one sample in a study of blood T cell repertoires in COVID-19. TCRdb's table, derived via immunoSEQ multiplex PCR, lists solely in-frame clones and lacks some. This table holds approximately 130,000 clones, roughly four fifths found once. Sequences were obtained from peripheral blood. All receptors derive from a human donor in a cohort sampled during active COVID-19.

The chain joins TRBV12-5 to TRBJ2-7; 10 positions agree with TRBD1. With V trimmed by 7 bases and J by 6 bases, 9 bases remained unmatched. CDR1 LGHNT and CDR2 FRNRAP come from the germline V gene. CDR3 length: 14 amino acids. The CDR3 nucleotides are TGTGCTAGTGCTACCGGGACAGGGGAGGGCGAGCAGTACTTC. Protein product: CASATGTGEGEQYF.

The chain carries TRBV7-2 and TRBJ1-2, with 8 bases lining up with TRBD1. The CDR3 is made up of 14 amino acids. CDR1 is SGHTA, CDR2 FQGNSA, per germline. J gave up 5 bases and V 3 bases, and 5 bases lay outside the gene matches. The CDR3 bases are TGTGCCAGCAGCTTCAGGACAGGGCGTTATGGCTACACCTTC. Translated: CASSFRTGRYGYTF.